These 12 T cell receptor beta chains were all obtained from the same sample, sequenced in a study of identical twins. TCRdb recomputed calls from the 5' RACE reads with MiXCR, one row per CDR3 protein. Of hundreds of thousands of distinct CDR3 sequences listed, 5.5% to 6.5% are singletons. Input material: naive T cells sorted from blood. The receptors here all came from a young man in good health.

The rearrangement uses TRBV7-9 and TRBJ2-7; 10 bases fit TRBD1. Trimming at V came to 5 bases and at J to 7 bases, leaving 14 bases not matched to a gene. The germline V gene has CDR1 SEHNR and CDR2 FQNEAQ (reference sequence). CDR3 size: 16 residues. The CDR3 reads CASSTIGTGVVDEQYV. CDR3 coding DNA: TGTGCCAGCAGCACAATCGGGACAGGGGTAGTCGATGAGCAGTACGTC.

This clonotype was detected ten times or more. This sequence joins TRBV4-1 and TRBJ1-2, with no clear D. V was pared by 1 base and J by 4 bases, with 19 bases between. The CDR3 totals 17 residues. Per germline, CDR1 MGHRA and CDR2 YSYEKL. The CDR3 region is CASSQVLQPATLYGYTF. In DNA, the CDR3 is TGCGCCAGCAGCCAAGTATTGCAGCCGGCGACTCTCTATGGCTACACCTTC.

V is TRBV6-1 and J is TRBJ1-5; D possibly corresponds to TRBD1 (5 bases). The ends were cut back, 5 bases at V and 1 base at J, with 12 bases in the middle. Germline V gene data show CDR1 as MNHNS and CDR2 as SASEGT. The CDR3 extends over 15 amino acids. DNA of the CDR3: TGTGCCAGCAGTCCCGCAGGGATGAGCAATCAGCCCCAGCATTTT. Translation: CASSPAGMSNQPQHF.

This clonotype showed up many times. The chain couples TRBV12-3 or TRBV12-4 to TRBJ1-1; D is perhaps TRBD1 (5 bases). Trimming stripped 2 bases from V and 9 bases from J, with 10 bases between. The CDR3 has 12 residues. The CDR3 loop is CASSLRGWQAFF. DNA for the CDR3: TGTGCCAGCAGTTTACGGGGCTGGCAAGCTTTCTTT.

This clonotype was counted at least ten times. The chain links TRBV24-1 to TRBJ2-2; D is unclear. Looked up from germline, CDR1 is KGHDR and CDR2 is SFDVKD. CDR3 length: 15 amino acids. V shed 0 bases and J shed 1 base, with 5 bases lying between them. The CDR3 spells CATSDLSRNTGELFF. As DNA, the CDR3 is TGTGCCACCAGTGATTTGAGTCGGAACACCGGGGAGCTGTTTTTT.

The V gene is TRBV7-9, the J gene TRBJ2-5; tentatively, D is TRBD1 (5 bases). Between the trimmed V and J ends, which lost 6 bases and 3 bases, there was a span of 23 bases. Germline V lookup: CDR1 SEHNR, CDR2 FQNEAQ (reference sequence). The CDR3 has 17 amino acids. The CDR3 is CASSQDSPLSPEETQYF. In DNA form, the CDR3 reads TGTGCCAGCAGTCAAGACAGTCCACTGTCCCCTGAAGAGACCCAGTACTTC. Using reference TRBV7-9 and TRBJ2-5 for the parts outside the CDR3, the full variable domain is DTGVSQNPRHKITKRGQNVTFRCDPISEHNRLYWYRQTLGQGPEFLTYFQNEAQLEKSRLLSDRFSAERPKGSFSTLEIQRTEQGDSAMYLCASSQDSPLSPEETQYFGPGTRLLVL.

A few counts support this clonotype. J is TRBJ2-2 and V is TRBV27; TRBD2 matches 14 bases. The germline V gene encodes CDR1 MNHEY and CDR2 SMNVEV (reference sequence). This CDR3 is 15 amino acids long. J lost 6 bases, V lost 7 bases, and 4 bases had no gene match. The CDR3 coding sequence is TGTGCCAGCAATGGACTAGCGGGAGGTTCCGGGGAGCTGTTTTTT. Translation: CASNGLAGGSGELFF.

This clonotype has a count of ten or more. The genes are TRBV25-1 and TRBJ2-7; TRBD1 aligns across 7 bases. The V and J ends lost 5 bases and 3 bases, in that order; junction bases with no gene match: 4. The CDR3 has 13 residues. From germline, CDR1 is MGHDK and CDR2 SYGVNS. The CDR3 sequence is CASSRQGSYEQYF. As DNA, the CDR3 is TGTGCCAGCAGTAGACAGGGAAGCTACGAGCAGTACTTC.

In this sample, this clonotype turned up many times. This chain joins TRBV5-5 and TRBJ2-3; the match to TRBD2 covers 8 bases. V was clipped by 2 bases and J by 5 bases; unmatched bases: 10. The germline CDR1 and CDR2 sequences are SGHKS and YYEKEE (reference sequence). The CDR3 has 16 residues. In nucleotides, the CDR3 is TGTGCCAGCAGCTTATTCCCAGCGGGAGCTGGAGATACGCAGTATTTT. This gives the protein CASSLFPAGAGDTQYF.

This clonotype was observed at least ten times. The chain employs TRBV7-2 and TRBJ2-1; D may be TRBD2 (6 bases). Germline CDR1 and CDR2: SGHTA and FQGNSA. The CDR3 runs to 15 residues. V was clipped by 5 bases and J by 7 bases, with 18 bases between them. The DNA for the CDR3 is TGTGCCAGCAGCCTGGGAACTAGCAGGTCGAATGAGCAGTTCTTC. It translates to CASSLGTSRSNEQFF.

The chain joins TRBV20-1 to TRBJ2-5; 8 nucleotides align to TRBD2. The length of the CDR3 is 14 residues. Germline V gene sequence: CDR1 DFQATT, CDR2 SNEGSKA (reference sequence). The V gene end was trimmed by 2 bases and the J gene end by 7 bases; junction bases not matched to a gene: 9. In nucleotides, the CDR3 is TGCAGTGCTAGAACCGGGCGGGAGGCCGGGACCCAGTACTTC. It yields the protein CSARTGREAGTQYF.

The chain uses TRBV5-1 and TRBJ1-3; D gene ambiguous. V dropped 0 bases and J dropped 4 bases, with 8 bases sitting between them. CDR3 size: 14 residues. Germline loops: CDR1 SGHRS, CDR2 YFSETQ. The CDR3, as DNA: TGCGCCAGCAGCTTGGGGCAGCCGGGAAACACCATATATTTT. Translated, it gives CASSLGQPGNTIYF.